Listed below are T cell receptor beta chains from one sample, sequenced in a study of neoadjuvant anti-PD-1 for oral cavity cancer. Method: immunoSEQ multiplex PCR; TCRdb's copy keeps in-frame clones and lacks some. Among tens of thousands of clones, 65% to 80% were seen once, and the ten largest hold approximately 2.4%. This sample comprised PBMCs, obtained before nivolumab (anti-PD-1) treatment. The source is a person aged 35-80 years with oral cavity squamous cell carcinoma. Each CDR3 is given with its conserved first and last residue. A D gene is named only where the DNA matches it firmly. Some rows have no size entry. The others give once, few or many, or a class for an expanded clone.

- | - | TRBJ2-5 | TRBV14 | TGTGCCAGCAGCCAACGCTTCTTTGGGACGGGCCCTCCGGAGACCCAGTACTTC | CASSQRFFGTGPPETQYF
- | - | TRBJ1-1 | TRBV2 | TGTGCCAGCAGTGAAGCAAAAAGAGGAGCTTTCTTT | CASSEAKRGAFF
- | - | TRBJ1-4 | TRBV11-2 | TGTGCCAGCAGCTTCCCCGGGACTGAAGAAAAACTGTTTTTT | CASSFPGTEEKLFF
few | - | TRBJ1-3 | TRBV6-4 | TGTGCCAGCAGTGAACAGTCCTCGGGGGGAAACACCATATATTTT | CASSEQSSGGNTIYF
- | - | TRBJ2-5 | TRBV15 | TGTGCCACTGCCCTTGGTCAAGAGACCCAGTACTTC | CATALGQETQYF
- | TRBD2 | TRBJ2-3 | TRBV5-1 | TGCGCCAGCACCAAGACTAGCGGGGCCGCAGATACGCAGTATTTT | CASTKTSGAADTQYF
- | - | TRBJ2-2 | TRBV7-3 | TGTGCCAGCAGAAGCGGGCCGAACACCGGGGAGCTGTTTTTT | CASRSGPNTGELFF
- | - | TRBJ2-3 | TRBV11-3 | TGTGCCAGCAGCCCCGGGGGTGGGCCCACAGATACGCAGTATTTT | CASSPGGGPTDTQYF
- | TRBD1 | TRBJ2-1 | TRBV28 | TGTGCCAGCAGTGGACAGGGGCATACTCAACAGTTCTTC | CASSGQGHTQQFF
few | - | TRBJ2-5 | TRBV5-6 | TGTGCCAGCAGCTTCGGTGACGGGGGGACCCAGTACTTC | CASSFGDGGTQYF
- | - | TRBJ2-1 | TRBV29-1 | TGCAGCGTTGAAGGGCAGGGTTCATACAATGAGCAGTTCTTC | CSVEGQGSYNEQFF
- | - | TRBJ2-2 | TRBV9 | TGTGCCAGCAGCGTCGACCTGATCCCCGGGGAGCTGTTTTTT | CASSVDLIPGELFF
once | TRBD1 | TRBJ2-7 | TRBV29-1 | TGCAGCGTTGCAGGGGGCGCCTACGAGCAGTACTTC | CSVAGGAYEQYF
- | TRBD1 | TRBJ2-7 | TRBV27 | TGTGCCAGCAGTCTATCCAGGGGGCGGGTCCATTTCTACGAGCAGTACTTC | CASSLSRGRVHFYEQYF
- | - | TRBJ2-1 | TRBV11-2 | TGTGCCAGCAGCTTAGCCAATGAGCAGTTCTTC | CASSLANEQFF
- | - | TRBJ2-7 | TRBV5-6 | TGTGCCAGCAGCCAACTTAGGTACGAGCAGTACTTC | CASSQLRYEQYF
- | - | TRBJ1-5 | TRBV7-2 | TGTGCCAGCAGCCCGAGGGGGGGAGGGAGGCCCCAGCATTTT | CASSPRGGGRPQHF